Listed below are T cell receptor beta chains from one sample, sequenced in a study of OX40 agonist ivuxolimab in advanced cancers. Sequencing used immunoSEQ multiplex PCR; TCRdb keeps in-frame clones, though not all of them. The profile shows 50,000 or so clones, roughly 91% of them singletons. Sample: CD4+ or CD8+ T cells sorted from blood, taken in a trial of the OX40 agonist ivuxolimab. The receptor set was obtained from an adult with an advanced solid tumor such as melanoma, head and neck, liver or kidney cancer. The CDR3 runs from the conserved cysteine through the conserved F or W. Fields, in order: J gene, V gene, clone size, D gene, CDR3 length, CDR3 protein, CDR3 DNA. D genes are given only for firm matches. Expanded clones are given a class, and other clones once, few, many or no size at all.

J: TRBJ2-7; V: TRBV29-1; size: NA; D: NA; length: 11; CDR3: CSVESQGEQYF; DNA: TGCAGCGTTGAATCGCAGGGGGAGCAGTACTTC
J: TRBJ2-7; V: TRBV11-3; size: NA; D: TRBD2; length: 15; CDR3: CASSLAPAGIDEQYF; DNA: TGTGCCAGCAGCTTGGCCCCAGCGGGAATCGACGAGCAGTACTTC
J: TRBJ2-7; V: TRBV14; size: NA; D: TRBD2; length: 14; CDR3: CASSHWEGPYEQYF; DNA: TGTGCCAGCAGCCACTGGGAGGGCCCCTACGAGCAGTACTTC
J: TRBJ2-1; V: TRBV7-8; size: NA; D: NA; length: 14; CDR3: CASSLRFSYNEQFF; DNA: TGTGCCAGCAGCTTGCGGTTCTCCTACAATGAGCAGTTCTTC
J: TRBJ1-4; V: TRBV4-3; size: NA; D: NA; length: 18; CDR3: CASSRQGQLVTTNEKLFF; DNA: TGCGCCAGCAGCCGGCAAGGACAGCTAGTAACAACTAATGAAAAACTGTTTTTT
J: TRBJ2-3; V: TRBV13; size: NA; D: NA; length: 17; CDR3: CASSLSSWGTSTDTQYF; DNA: TGTGCCAGCAGCTTAAGTAGCTGGGGAACTAGCACAGATACGCAGTATTTT
J: TRBJ2-1; V: TRBV27; size: NA; D: NA; length: 14; CDR3: CASSFEGAYNEQFF; DNA: TGTGCCAGCAGTTTCGAGGGAGCTTACAATGAGCAGTTCTTC
J: TRBJ2-1; V: TRBV9; size: NA; D: TRBD2; length: 19; CDR3: CASSASGGTSGKVFNEQFF; DNA: TGTGCCAGCAGCGCGTCAGGGGGGACTAGCGGGAAAGTTTTTAATGAGCAGTTCTTC
J: TRBJ2-7; V: TRBV5-1; size: NA; D: TRBD2; length: 15; CDR3: CASSRTSGYSYEQYF; DNA: TGCGCCAGCAGCCGGACTAGCGGTTACTCCTACGAGCAGTACTTC
J: TRBJ1-5; V: TRBV4-1; size: few; D: TRBD1; length: 16; CDR3: CASSQDEDRSNQPQHF; DNA: TGCGCCAGCAGCCAAGATGAGGACAGGAGCAATCAGCCCCAGCATTTT
J: TRBJ2-1; V: TRBV4-3; size: NA; D: NA; length: 14; CDR3: CASSLESSYNEQFF; DNA: TGCGCCAGCAGCCTTGAGAGCTCCTACAATGAGCAGTTCTTC
J: TRBJ2-2; V: TRBV7-6; size: NA; D: TRBD2; length: 13; CDR3: CASTAGGFRELFF; DNA: TGTGCCAGCACTGCGGGAGGTTTCAGGGAGCTGTTTTTT
J: TRBJ2-5; V: TRBV15; size: once; D: TRBD1; length: 19; CDR3: CATSGQGNAASWSQETQYF; DNA: TGTGCCACCAGCGGACAGGGGAATGCGGCTAGTTGGTCCCAAGAGACCCAGTACTTC
J: TRBJ2-7; V: TRBV4-3; size: NA; D: NA; length: 15; CDR3: CASSQDLDPSYEQYF; DNA: TGCGCCAGCAGCCAAGATCTTGACCCCTCCTACGAGCAGTACTTC
J: TRBJ1-5; V: TRBV28; size: NA; D: TRBD1; length: 14; CDR3: CASSIQGAGQPQHF; DNA: TGTGCCAGCAGCATACAGGGGGCAGGACAGCCCCAGCATTTT
J: TRBJ2-2; V: TRBV9; size: NA; D: NA; length: 13; CDR3: CASSVERVGELFF; DNA: TGTGCCAGCAGCGTAGAGAGGGTCGGGGAGCTGTTTTTT
J: TRBJ2-7; V: TRBV28; size: NA; D: NA; length: 14; CDR3: CASSFWLQGYEQYF; DNA: TGTGCCAGCAGTTTCTGGCTACAGGGTTACGAGCAGTACTTC
J: TRBJ1-1; V: TRBV7-2; size: once; D: NA; length: 14; CDR3: CASSLVTTGPEAFF; DNA: TGTGCCAGCAGCTTAGTGACAACAGGGCCTGAAGCTTTCTTT
J: TRBJ2-7; V: TRBV15; size: NA; D: NA; length: 11; CDR3: CATSASSWQYF; DNA: TGTGCCACCAGCGCCAGCAGTTGGCAGTACTTC
J: TRBJ2-1; V: TRBV11-1; size: NA; D: NA; length: 11; CDR3: CASEEANEQFF; DNA: TGTGCCAGCGAGGAGGCTAATGAGCAGTTCTTC
J: TRBJ2-3; V: TRBV9; size: once; D: NA; length: 14; CDR3: CASSVGQGTDTQYF; DNA: TGTGCCAGCAGCGTAGGGCAGGGCACAGATACGCAGTATTTT
J: TRBJ2-7; V: TRBV6-4; size: NA; D: NA; length: 13; CDR3: CASSDRPSYEQYF; DNA: TGTGCCAGCAGCGATAGACCATCCTACGAGCAGTACTTC
J: TRBJ2-1; V: TRBV5-6; size: NA; D: NA; length: 12; CDR3: CASSVRVHEQFF; DNA: TGTGCCAGCAGCGTCAGGGTTCATGAGCAGTTCTTC
J: TRBJ2-7; V: TRBV29-1; size: NA; D: TRBD1; length: 13; CDR3: CSVEGQGGYEQYF; DNA: TGCAGCGTTGAAGGACAGGGTGGGTACGAGCAGTACTTC
J: TRBJ2-6; V: TRBV5-1; size: NA; D: NA; length: 15; CDR3: CASSWDTSGANVLTF; DNA: TGCGCCAGCAGCTGGGATACCTCTGGGGCCAACGTCCTGACTTTC
J: TRBJ2-2; V: TRBV4-3; size: NA; D: NA; length: 13; CDR3: CASSQGLQWELFF; DNA: TGCGCCAGCAGCCAAGGTTTGCAATGGGAGCTGTTTTTT
J: TRBJ2-1; V: TRBV29-1; size: NA; D: NA; length: 14; CDR3: CSVWARSSYNEQFF; DNA: TGCAGCGTTTGGGCACGGAGCTCCTACAATGAGCAGTTCTTC
J: TRBJ2-7; V: TRBV4-3; size: NA; D: TRBD1; length: 15; CDR3: CASSPERDRFYEQYF; DNA: TGCGCCAGCAGCCCCGAAAGGGACAGGTTCTACGAGCAGTACTTC
J: TRBJ2-1; V: TRBV29-1; size: NA; D: NA; length: 12; CDR3: CSVVSGLGEQFF; DNA: TGCAGCGTTGTATCAGGGCTAGGTGAGCAGTTCTTC
J: TRBJ1-4; V: TRBV7-8; size: NA; D: NA; length: 13; CDR3: CASSLLRAEKLFF; DNA: TGTGCCAGCAGCTTACTCAGGGCTGAAAAACTGTTTTTT
J: TRBJ2-7; V: TRBV2; size: NA; D: TRBD1; length: 15; CDR3: CASSDNMGQNYEQYF; DNA: TGTGCCAGCAGTGATAATATGGGACAGAACTACGAGCAGTACTTC
J: TRBJ1-1; V: TRBV11-2; size: once; D: NA; length: 13; CDR3: CASSLEQSTEAFF; DNA: TGTGCCAGCAGCTTAGAACAGTCCACTGAAGCTTTCTTT
J: TRBJ2-5; V: TRBV14; size: NA; D: NA; length: 15; CDR3: CASSPDDSYQETQYF; DNA: TGTGCCAGCAGCCCGGATGACTCCTACCAAGAGACCCAGTACTTC
J: TRBJ2-2; V: TRBV19; size: NA; D: NA; length: 12; CDR3: CASAEVFGELFF; DNA: TGTGCCAGTGCCGAGGTTTTCGGGGAGCTGTTTTTT
J: TRBJ1-3; V: TRBV14; size: NA; D: NA; length: 16; CDR3: CASSQLPPPYGNTIYF; DNA: TGTGCCAGCAGCCAACTACCCCCACCTTATGGAAACACCATATATTTT
J: TRBJ2-6; V: TRBV7-9; size: NA; D: NA; length: 12; CDR3: CASSSGANVLTF; DNA: TGTGCCAGCAGCTCTGGGGCCAACGTCCTGACTTTC
J: TRBJ2-7; V: TRBV1; size: NA; D: NA; length: 14; CDR3: CTSSHDRGRHEQYF; DNA: TGCACCAGCAGCCACGACAGGGGTAGGCACGAGCAGTACTTC
J: TRBJ1-5; V: TRBV19; size: NA; D: NA; length: 15; CDR3: CASSIAGNGNQPQHF; DNA: TGTGCCAGTAGTATTGCGGGGAATGGCAATCAGCCCCAGCATTTT
J: TRBJ2-7; V: TRBV6-1; size: NA; D: NA; length: 17; CDR3: CASSEERANQGFYEQYF; DNA: TGTGCCAGCAGTGAAGAGAGGGCCAACCAGGGGTTCTACGAGCAGTACTTC
J: TRBJ1-5; V: TRBV27; size: NA; D: NA; length: 15; CDR3: CASSLGGVGVQPQHF; DNA: TGTGCCAGCAGTTTGGGCGGGGTGGGAGTTCAGCCCCAGCATTTT
J: TRBJ2-5; V: TRBV27; size: NA; D: NA; length: 17; CDR3: CASSLGETIGGWETQYF; DNA: TGTGCCAGCAGTTTAGGGGAGACCATCGGGGGCTGGGAGACCCAGTACTTC
J: TRBJ2-2; V: TRBV10-3; size: NA; D: TRBD2; length: 15; CDR3: CAILSGRNYTGELFF; DNA: TGTGCCATCCTTAGCGGGAGGAACTACACCGGGGAGCTGTTTTTT
J: TRBJ2-1; V: TRBV5-1; size: few; D: NA; length: 13; CDR3: CASSLGGSIEQFF; DNA: TGCGCCAGCAGCTTGGGTGGAAGCATTGAGCAGTTCTTC